This TCR beta chain came from a study of shared clonotypes between healthy human individuals. Study results and limitations: The authors expected sequencing depth to affect clonotype sharing among donors. What rarefaction showed was incomplete sorted-subset sequencing despite large depth.

Clones were read by immunoSEQ multiplex PCR, and TCRdb kept only the in-frame ones, dropping some. This sample has 980,000 or so clones, with approximately 80% found just once. A note on this clone: Its antigen is unidentified.

Trimming removed 2 bases at V and 0 bases at J, with 7 bases between. Germline V CDR1 and CDR2: SGHDN, FVKESK. This CDR3 contains 14 residues. Splitting of CD4+ cells produced CD45RA+ naive and CD45RA-negative memory subsets. The TCR was taken from a man in his late teens or twenties in good health. The chain combines TRBV14 with TRBJ1-1; weak D call: TRBD1 (5 bases). The source material was memory CD4+ T cells sorted from blood. Subset of the sample: CD45RA-negative fraction. The CDR3 sequence is CASSQNRLNTEAFF. The CDR3 DNA sequence: TGTGCCAGCAGCCAAAACAGGTTGAACACTGAAGCTTTCTTT.